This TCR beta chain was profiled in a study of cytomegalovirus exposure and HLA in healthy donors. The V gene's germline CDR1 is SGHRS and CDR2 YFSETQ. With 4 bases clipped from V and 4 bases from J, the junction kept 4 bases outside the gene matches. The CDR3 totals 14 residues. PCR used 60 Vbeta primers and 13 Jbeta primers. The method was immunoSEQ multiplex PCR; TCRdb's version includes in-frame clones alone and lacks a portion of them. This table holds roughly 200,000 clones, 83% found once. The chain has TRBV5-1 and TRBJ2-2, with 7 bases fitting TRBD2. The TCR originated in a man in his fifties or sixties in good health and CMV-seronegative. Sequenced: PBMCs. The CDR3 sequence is CASSKRGITGELFF. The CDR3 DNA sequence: TGCGCCAGCAGCAAGCGGGGCATCACCGGGGAGCTGTTTTTT.